The sample holds a few counts of the clone carrying this T cell receptor beta chain. TCRdb processed the RT-PCR reads anew with MiXCR; each CDR3 protein has one entry. The sample holds some 960,000 distinct CDR3 sequences, roughly 18% seen once. The CDR3 totals 17 residues. Germline loops: CDR1 SGHRS, CDR2 YFSETQ. The V gene end was trimmed by 0 bases and the J gene end by 6 bases; junction bases not matched to a gene: 14. The sample is drawn from a study of patients and donors after allogeneic stem cell transplantation. The gene calls are TRBV5-1 and TRBJ2-7; 8 bases fit TRBD1. This receptor was taken from a human donor who was either an allogeneic HSCT recipient or a stem cell or donor lymphocyte infusion donor (not recorded which). It is not recorded whose cells these are; they may come from a transplant donor. Sample: blood, either unsorted or a sorted T cell fraction (not recorded which). The DNA for the CDR3 is TGCGCCAGCAGCTTGGATGCAGGGGCAGGGGGCGAAGTCGAGCAGTACTTC. This gives the protein CASSLDAGAGGEVEQYF.